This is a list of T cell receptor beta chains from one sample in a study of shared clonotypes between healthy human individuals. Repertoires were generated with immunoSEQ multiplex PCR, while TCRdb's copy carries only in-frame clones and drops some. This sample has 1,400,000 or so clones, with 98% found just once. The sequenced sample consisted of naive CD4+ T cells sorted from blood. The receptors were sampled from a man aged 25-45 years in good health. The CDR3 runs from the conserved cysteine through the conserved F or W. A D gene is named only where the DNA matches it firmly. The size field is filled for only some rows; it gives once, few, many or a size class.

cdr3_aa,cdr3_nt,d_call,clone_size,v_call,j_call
CASSVNGGNTIYF,TGTGCCAGCAGCGTAAATGGTGGAAACACCATATATTTT,.,.,TRBV9,TRBJ1-3
CASSLEVANTVGETQYF,TGCGCCAGCAGCTTGGAGGTGGCAAACACAGTGGGGGAGACCCAGTACTTC,.,.,TRBV5-1,TRBJ2-5
CASSTQGAGELFF,TGTGCCAGCAGTACACAGGGGGCCGGGGAGCTGTTTTTT,TRBD1,.,TRBV27,TRBJ2-2
CASSSRSVQGGEKLFF,TGCGCCAGCAGCTCCAGGTCGGTGCAGGGAGGAGAAAAACTGTTTTTT,.,.,TRBV5-1,TRBJ1-4
CASSLDLGYHEQYF,TGTGCCAGCAGCTTAGATCTGGGGTACCACGAGCAGTACTTC,.,once,TRBV11-2,TRBJ2-7
CASGGFGTEAFF,TGTGCCAGCGGAGGGTTTGGGACTGAAGCTTTCTTT,.,.,TRBV28,TRBJ1-1
CASSSYVDPLTYEKLFF,TGTGCCAGCAGCTCATATGTTGACCCGCTCACTTATGAAAAACTGTTTTTT,.,.,TRBV5-6,TRBJ1-4
CASSLARTYEQYF,TGTGCCAGCAGTCTAGCGCGCACCTACGAGCAGTACTTC,.,.,TRBV6-5,TRBJ2-7
CASSDFRGSVQFF,.,.,.,TRBV6-4,TRBJ2-1
CASSLKAGNYGYTF,TGTGCCAGCAGCTTGAAGGCCGGAAACTATGGCTACACCTTC,.,.,TRBV5-4,TRBJ1-2
CASSLSQGVGEAFF,TGTGCCAGCAGCTTATCCCAGGGTGTTGGTGAAGCTTTCTTT,.,once,TRBV7-9,TRBJ1-1
CASSEVGGKTYEQYF,TGTGCCAGCAGTGAAGTAGGGGGGAAAACCTACGAGCAGTACTTC,.,.,TRBV6-1,TRBJ2-7